Listed below are T cell receptor beta chains from one sample, sequenced in a study of blood T cell repertoires in COVID-19. TCRdb's table, derived via immunoSEQ multiplex PCR, lists solely in-frame clones and lacks some. The sample yields roughly 380,000 clones, around nine tenths seen once. What was sequenced was peripheral blood. Receptors were obtained from a woman aged 40 to 49 with COVID-19, enrolled during active disease. The CDR3 runs from the conserved cysteine through the conserved F or W. A D gene is named only where the DNA matches it firmly. Rows give clone size only sometimes, using once, few, many, or a class for an expanded clone.

TRBJ1-2 | - | TRBV2 | TRBD1 | TGTGCCAGCAGTATCGCAGGACAGGGTAGATTCTATGGCTACACCTTC | CASSIAGQGRFYGYTF
TRBJ2-7 | - | TRBV18 | TRBD2 | TGTGCCAGCTCACCTGGACGGTTACTAGCGTCATCCTACGAGCAGTACTTC | CASSPGRLLASSYEQYF
TRBJ2-7 | - | TRBV7-9 | - | TGTGCCAGCAGCTTAGATGCCTGGAGCTCCTACGAGCAGTACTTC | CASSLDAWSSYEQYF
TRBJ1-2 | - | TRBV6-5 | - | TGTGCCAGCAGTTACTATGCCGGGGCTAACTATGGCTACACCTTC | CASSYYAGANYGYTF
TRBJ2-2 | - | TRBV7-3 | TRBD2 | TGTGCCAGCAGCCTCTGGACTAGCGGGGGCACCGGGGAGCTGTTTTTT | CASSLWTSGGTGELFF
TRBJ1-5 | - | TRBV27 | TRBD1 | TGTGCCAGCAGTGGGACAGGGGTCCAGCCCCAGCATTTT | CASSGTGVQPQHF
TRBJ1-5 | - | TRBV19 | - | TGTGCCAGTAGTATAGACAATCAGAGGAGGGTCCGCAATCAGCCCCAGCATTTT | CASSIDNQRRVRNQPQHF
TRBJ2-7 | - | TRBV6-2/TRBV6-3 | TRBD2 | TGTGCCAGCAGTTTTGATGGTAGCGGGCCTTACGAGCAGTACTTC | CASSFDGSGPYEQYF
TRBJ2-7 | - | TRBV14 | TRBD2 | TGTGCCAGCAGCGGTACTAGCGGGAGGGTCTGGGCCGAGCAGTACTTC | CASSGTSGRVWAEQYF
TRBJ1-5 | - | TRBV27 | - | TGTGCCAGCGGACTTAATCAGCCCCAGCATTTT | CASGLNQPQHF
TRBJ1-1 | - | TRBV28 | - | TGTGCCAGCAGTCTTGGAGGATCTTGGTGGTTGGCTGAAGCTTTCTTT | CASSLGGSWWLAEAFF
TRBJ1-5 | - | TRBV18 | TRBD1 | TGTGCCAGCTCAACAGACAGGGGCAGCAATCAGCCCCAGCATTTT | CASSTDRGSNQPQHF
TRBJ1-1 | - | TRBV28 | - | TGTGCCAGCAACGTCCAGGGGACCACTGAAGCTTTCTTT | CASNVQGTTEAFF
TRBJ2-1 | - | TRBV6-5 | TRBD2 | TGTGCCAGCAGTTACTCTATAATAGCGGGAGTGGGTGAGCAGTTCTTC | CASSYSIIAGVGEQFF
TRBJ2-7 | - | TRBV5-1 | - | TGCGCCAGCAGCTTGGGACTAGTCCTCTACGAGCAGTACTTC | CASSLGLVLYEQYF
TRBJ1-6 | few | TRBV6-5 | TRBD1 | TGTGCCAGCAGGGGTGGACAGGGATGGGTATCACCCCTCCACTTT | CASRGGQGWVSPLHF
TRBJ1-1 | - | TRBV5-1 | TRBD1 | TGCGCCAGCAGCTTATCCGGGACAGGGGATTGGAACACTGAAGCTTTCTTT | CASSLSGTGDWNTEAFF
TRBJ1-5 | - | TRBV19 | - | TGTGCCAGTAGTATGACAGTGTATAGCAATCAGCCCCAGCATTTT | CASSMTVYSNQPQHF
TRBJ2-4 | - | TRBV3-1/TRBV3-2 | TRBD1 | TGTGCCAGCAGCCAAGGCCCAACGGGACAGTCCATTCAGTACTTC | CASSQGPTGQSIQYF
TRBJ1-2 | - | TRBV30 | TRBD1 | TGTGCCTGGAGTGTAGCAGGGGGGAATGGCTACACCTTC | CAWSVAGGNGYTF
TRBJ2-1 | - | TRBV5-1 | TRBD1 | TGCGCCAGCAGCTTCACAGGGGTGTCCTACAATGAGCAGTTCTTC | CASSFTGVSYNEQFF
TRBJ2-3 | once | TRBV11-1 | TRBD1 | TGTGCCAGCAGCCCCCGGGACAGGGGGCGCGCAGATACGCAGTATTTT | CASSPRDRGRADTQYF
TRBJ2-5 | - | TRBV18 | - | TGTGCCAGCTCACCACGACAGCTAACGGAGACCCAGTACTTC | CASSPRQLTETQYF
TRBJ2-2 | - | TRBV24-1 | - | TGTGCCACCTCAGGGGTGGCCGGGGAGCTGTTTTTT | CATSGVAGELFF
TRBJ2-3 | - | TRBV29-1 | TRBD1 | TGCAGCGTTCGACAGGGTCCGGATACGCAGTATTTT | CSVRQGPDTQYF
TRBJ2-1 | - | TRBV7-2 | TRBD1 | TGTGCCAGCAGCCCCCGGGACAGCTCCTACAATGAGCAGTTCTTC | CASSPRDSSYNEQFF
TRBJ2-7 | once | TRBV21-1 | - | TGTGCCAGCAGCAAAGGGGGCCCGAGCTCCTACGAGCAGTACTTC | CASSKGGPSSYEQYF
TRBJ1-1 | - | TRBV19 | - | TGTGCCAGTAGACTTTATGGGGGGTCAGAGAACACTGAAGCTTTCTTT | CASRLYGGSENTEAFF
TRBJ2-7 | - | TRBV27 | - | TGTGCCAGCAGTTTACACAGGGTGGATGGTTACGAGCAGTACTTC | CASSLHRVDGYEQYF
TRBJ1-1 | once | TRBV7-8 | - | TGTGCCAGCAGCCCAAGGGGGGGGAGAATGAACACTGAAGCTTTCTTT | CASSPRGGRMNTEAFF
TRBJ1-5 | - | TRBV10-3 | - | TGTGCCATCAGTGGTTTTACAGGCAATCAGCCCCAGCATTTT | CAISGFTGNQPQHF
TRBJ1-3 | - | TRBV30 | TRBD1 | TGTGCCTGCAGGGGGGGAAACACCATATATTTT | CACRGGNTIYF
TRBJ2-7 | - | TRBV7-2 | TRBD1 | TGTGCCACCGGGGCACAGGGGCCCTACGAGCAGTACTTC | CATGAQGPYEQYF
TRBJ1-4 | - | TRBV10-3 | - | TGTGCCATCAAGGACAGCCTTAATGAAAAACTGTTTTTT | CAIKDSLNEKLFF